Listed below are T cell receptor beta chains from one sample, sequenced in a study of T-cell reconstitution after alpha-beta-depleted transplantation in children. Each CDR3 protein gets one entry after TCRdb re-called the PCR reads with MiXCR. Among a few hundred thousand distinct CDR3 sequences listed, roughly an eighth were seen once. Sequencing used PBMCs from the stem cell graft donor, obtained from the stem cell graft. Receptors originate from a human donor who donated a stem cell graft to a child with combined immunodeficiency. Each CDR3 is given with its conserved first and last residue. Each record gives: clone size, V gene, D gene, J gene, CDR3 DNA, CDR3 protein. D genes are given only for firm matches. Expanded clones get a size class; other rows say once, few or many, or leave the size out.

>few|TRBV12-3/TRBV12-4|TRBD2|TRBJ2-7
TGTGCCAGTGGGAGGGTCCCAACTTACGAGCAGTACTTC
CASGRVPTYEQYF
>-|TRBV5-6|-|TRBJ1-1
TGTGCCAGCAGCGGGACGGTGGATGAAGCTTTCTTT
CASSGTVDEAFF
>-|TRBV7-2|-|TRBJ2-1
TGTGCCAGCAGCTTAGCGGCAGGGTTAAGGGAGCAGTTCTTC
CASSLAAGLREQFF
>-|TRBV20-1|TRBD1|TRBJ2-7
TGCAGTGCTAGGCTTTCGGGACAGGGGAGATACGAGCAGTACTTC
CSARLSGQGRYEQYF
>many|TRBV27|-|TRBJ1-2
TGTGCCAGCAGTTTACAACGTAACTATGGCTACACCTTC
CASSLQRNYGYTF
>-|TRBV4-3|TRBD2|TRBJ2-3
TGCGCCAGCAGCCAAGGGGGACTAGTGGGAGATACGCAGTATTTT
CASSQGGLVGDTQYF
>-|TRBV6-2/TRBV6-3|-|TRBJ2-2
TGTGCCAGCAGCCTCTTATTCACCGGGGAGCTGTTTTTT
CASSLLFTGELFF
>-|TRBV12-3/TRBV12-4|-|TRBJ2-1
TGTGCCAGCAGTTTCGCCTCGAGCTCCTACAATGAGCAGTTCTTC
CASSFASSSYNEQFF
>-|TRBV5-1|TRBD2|TRBJ2-7
TGCGCCAGCAGCTTTACTAGCGGACCATCCTCCTACGAGCAGTACTTC
CASSFTSGPSSYEQYF
>many|TRBV10-3|-|TRBJ1-6
TGTGCCACCGCTGCTTTGGGTAATTCACCCCTCCACTTT
CATAALGNSPLHF
>few|TRBV12-3/TRBV12-4|-|TRBJ2-1
TGTGCCAGCAGCCCCAGGGCCCGCTCCTACAATGAGCAGTTCTTC
CASSPRARSYNEQFF
>-|TRBV4-3|-|TRBJ2-4
TGCGCCAGCAGCCAAGAAACAGGGTGGGGTAACATTCAGTACTTC
CASSQETGWGNIQYF
>few|TRBV30|-|TRBJ2-2
TGTGCCTGGAGCCCTCGGACAGCCCGAACGTTCACCGGGGAGCTGTTTTTT
CAWSPRTARTFTGELFF
>-|TRBV7-9|-|TRBJ1-2
TGTGCGGCTGGGCTGGATGGCTACACCTTC
CAAGLDGYTF
>many|TRBV6-2/TRBV6-3|TRBD1|TRBJ2-2
TGTGCCAGCAGTTGGGGACAGGAGACCGGGGAGCTGTTTTTT
CASSWGQETGELFF
>few|TRBV20-1|-|TRBJ2-1
TGCAGTGCTAGAGCCCCCGAGGATTACAATGAGCAGTTCTTC
CSARAPEDYNEQFF
>-|TRBV30|-|TRBJ1-3
TGTGCCTGGGGGGGGACGACTGGAAACACCATATATTTT
CAWGGTTGNTIYF
>many|TRBV13|-|TRBJ2-3
TGTGCCAGCAGCTCCGGACTGGCACGGGGCATTGCAGATACGCAGTATTTT
CASSSGLARGIADTQYF
>-|TRBV29-1|TRBD1|TRBJ2-7
TGCAGCGTTTCGGGACAGGGGTTCGTTGCCGAGCAGTACTTC
CSVSGQGFVAEQYF
>many|TRBV12-3/TRBV12-4|TRBD2|TRBJ2-1
TGTGCCAGCAGTACATCACTAGCGAAGGGACCTCTCTTC
CASSTSLAKGPLF
>-|TRBV9|TRBD2|TRBJ2-1
TGTGCCAGCAGCCTAAGCGGGACTGGTAATGAGCAGTTCTTC
CASSLSGTGNEQFF
>-|TRBV28|-|TRBJ1-1
TGTGCCAGCAGTTTGAGGGCCCAGACGAACACTGAAGCTTTCTTT
CASSLRAQTNTEAFF
>-|TRBV6-1|TRBD2|TRBJ2-3
TGTGCCAGCAGTGGGCCTAGCGGGAGGGCGACAGATACGCAGTATTTT
CASSGPSGRATDTQYF
>-|TRBV15|-|TRBJ2-7
TGTGCCACCAGCAGAGCAGGGGCTGTGATCTACGAGCAGTACTTC
CATSRAGAVIYEQYF
>many|TRBV9|-|TRBJ1-5
TGTGCCAGCAGCACAAGACAGGTGGGTTACAATCAGCCCCAGCATTTT
CASSTRQVGYNQPQHF
>many|TRBV7-9|TRBD2|TRBJ2-7
TGTGCCAGCAGCTCTACTAGCGGGTTGTACTTC
CASSSTSGLYF
>many|TRBV6-5|TRBD2|TRBJ2-7
TGTGCCAGCAAAAGACTAGCGGGAGTGTACGAGCAGTACTTC
CASKRLAGVYEQYF
>many|TRBV12-3/TRBV12-4|TRBD2|TRBJ2-3
TGTGCCAGCAGTTTACGGCGGGAGCACACAGATACGCAGTATTTT
CASSLRREHTDTQYF
>few|TRBV24-1|-|TRBJ2-1
TGTGCCACCAGTGATCCTAGAGTGACAGGGAGGGATGAGCAGTTCTTC
CATSDPRVTGRDEQFF
>-|TRBV18|TRBD2|TRBJ2-3
TGTGCCAGCTCACCGGGACTAGCGGGAGCGGGCACAGATACGCAGTATTTT
CASSPGLAGAGTDTQYF
>many|TRBV12-3/TRBV12-4|-|TRBJ2-2
TGTGCCAGCAGTTCCTCGGGCCAATACACCGGGGAGCTGTTTTTT
CASSSSGQYTGELFF
>-|TRBV5-5|-|TRBJ1-3
TGTGCCAGCAGCTTGGCGGGACACTCTGGAAACACCATATATTTT
CASSLAGHSGNTIYF
>many|TRBV24-1|TRBD1|TRBJ2-3
TGTGCCACCAGTGATTTAGGCAGGGGGCCCACAGATACGCAGTATTTT
CATSDLGRGPTDTQYF
>few|TRBV28|-|TRBJ1-1
TGTGCCAGCAGTCCCCGTAGGGGGTGGAACACTGAAGCTTTCTTT
CASSPRRGWNTEAFF
>few|TRBV20-1|-|TRBJ1-5
TGCAGTGCTAGAGATGGAGGTAGCAATCAGCCCCAGCATTTT
CSARDGGSNQPQHF
>few|TRBV6-5|-|TRBJ2-1
TGTGCCAGCAGTTCCTCAGAGCAGGGGATATGGCATTACAATGAGCAGTTCTTC
CASSSSEQGIWHYNEQFF
>-|TRBV4-2|-|TRBJ2-7
TGTGCCAGCAGCCAAGATAAGGGGGGCTACGAGCAGTACTTC
CASSQDKGGYEQYF
>many|TRBV20-1|-|TRBJ2-3
TGCAGTGCTACAAGGACTCGCACAGATACGCAGTATTTT
CSATRTRTDTQYF
>few|TRBV7-2|TRBD2|TRBJ2-1
TGTGCCAGCAGCTTAGGTGGGAGGGGTGGATTAGTGGGTGAGCAGTTCTTC
CASSLGGRGGLVGEQFF
>many|TRBV12-3/TRBV12-4|TRBD2|TRBJ2-3
TGTGCCAGCAGTCTCGCGGGGGGCCTGACAGATACGCAGTATTTT
CASSLAGGLTDTQYF
>-|TRBV7-2|TRBD2|TRBJ2-2
TGTGCCAGCAACTGGGCTAGCGGGGGGAACACCGGGGAGCTGTTTTTT
CASNWASGGNTGELFF
>many|TRBV28|-|TRBJ2-2
TGTGCCAGCAGTTTCGGGGCTCGGGAGCTGTTTTTT
CASSFGARELFF
>many|TRBV12-3/TRBV12-4|TRBD1|TRBJ2-1
TGTGCCACCCTAACAGGGGGCTCTAAGCACAATGAGCAGTTCTTC
CATLTGGSKHNEQFF
>-|TRBV4-3|-|TRBJ2-5
TGCGCCAGCAGCCAAGATTCTCAAACCGCGGGAGAGACCCAGTACTTC
CASSQDSQTAGETQYF
>-|TRBV6-5|-|TRBJ2-2
TGTGCCAGCAGTTACTCACCGGATTTAGCCGGGGAGCTGTTTTTT
CASSYSPDLAGELFF
>-|TRBV20-1|TRBD2|TRBJ2-7
TGCAGTGCTAGCGAAGGACTAGCGGGGTACAAGTTATCCTACGAGCAGTACTTC
CSASEGLAGYKLSYEQYF
>many|TRBV29-1|TRBD1|TRBJ1-5
TGCAGCGTTACAGACAGGGGTCAAAATCAGCCCCAGCATTTT
CSVTDRGQNQPQHF
>many|TRBV24-1|-|TRBJ2-1
TGTGCCACCTCAGGGTACAATGAGCAGTTCTTC
CATSGYNEQFF
>many|TRBV9|-|TRBJ2-6
TGTGCCAAGGGGTCAGGGGCCCCATCCTCTGGGGCCAACGTCCTGACTTTC
CAKGSGAPSSGANVLTF
>many|TRBV20-1|-|TRBJ2-3
TGCAGTGCTAACCATCGACTTTTTTTAAGGGGCACGGAGTATTTT
CSANHRLFLRGTEYF
>few|TRBV15|-|TRBJ1-5
TGTGCCACCAGCAGAGAAGGGACACCAAGCAATCAGCCCCAGCATTTT
CATSREGTPSNQPQHF
>-|TRBV7-9|-|TRBJ1-1
TGTGCCAGCAGCCACCCCCGGAACACTGAAGCTTTCTTT
CASSHPRNTEAFF
>few|TRBV5-1|TRBD1|TRBJ1-3
TGCGCCAGCAGCTTGGCTCCAACAGGGGACTCTGGAAACACCATATATTTT
CASSLAPTGDSGNTIYF